Following are 15 T cell receptor beta chains from one sample sequenced in a study of cytomegalovirus exposure and HLA in healthy donors. Primers included in the PCR were 60 Vbeta and 13 Jbeta primers. Only in-frame clones appear in the TCRdb table, and some are missing; sequencing was by immunoSEQ multiplex PCR. This sample has 200,000 or so clones; about 84% occur once, and the top ten carry over 1%. The specimen sequenced was PBMCs. These receptors came from a human donor in good health.

The gene calls are TRBV30 and TRBJ2-5; 12 positions match TRBD1. The CDR3 spans 16 residues. V shed 2 bases and J 4 bases; nucleotides not matched to a gene: 8. Looked up from germline, CDR1 is GTSNPN and CDR2 is SVGIG (reference sequence). In DNA, the CDR3 is TGTGCCTGGAGTCTCGCGGGACAGGGGGCCGGAGAGACCCAGTACTTC. This codes for CAWSLAGQGAGETQYF.

The chain has TRBV7-3 and TRBJ2-3; a possible D gene is TRBD2 (5 bases). This CDR3 comprises 14 residues. Trimming pared 3 bases from V and 4 bases from J, leaving 11 bases between. The germline V gene has CDR1 SGHTA and CDR2 FQGTGA. In DNA, the CDR3 is TGTGCCAGCAGCTTCTCCACTAGTTCAGATACGCAGTATTTT. It specifies CASSFSTSSDTQYF.

The CDR3 sequence is CASSLTRIPNEQFF. The CDR3 DNA is TGTGCCAGCAGCTTGACTAGGATCCCGAATGAGCAGTTCTTC. The chain employs TRBV6-1 and TRBJ2-1, with D possibly matching TRBD2 (6 bases). Germline CDR1 MNHNS, CDR2 SASEGT. V shed 6 bases and J shed 7 bases, with 16 bases lying between them. The CDR3 is made up of 14 amino acids.

This clone was counted a few times. The V gene is TRBV28, the J gene TRBJ1-5, with 12 bases lining up with TRBD1. V was clipped by 3 bases and J by 6 bases; unmatched bases: 6. The germline V gene has CDR1 MDHEN and CDR2 SYDVKM. The CDR3 has 16 residues. CDR3 amino acids: CASSFRPGQGAQPQHF. CDR3 nucleotide sequence: TGTGCCAGCAGTTTCCGACCGGGACAGGGGGCTCAGCCCCAGCATTTT.

This clone was recorded only once. The J gene is TRBJ2-3, the V gene TRBV5-1, with D possibly being TRBD1 (5 bases). Germline CDR1 and CDR2: SGHRS and YFSETQ. Trimming left V 2 bases short and J 4 bases short, with 20 bases between. The CDR3 sequence is 17 residues long. CDR3 amino acids: CASSFPGLVFGPDTQYF. The CDR3 DNA reads TGCGCCAGCAGCTTCCCAGGGCTAGTATTCGGCCCAGATACGCAGTATTTT.

This sequence joins TRBV5-1 and TRBJ2-1; D gene uncertain. CDR3 length: 16 amino acids. Germline V gene data show CDR1 as SGHRS and CDR2 as YFSETQ. V was cut by 3 bases and J by 4 bases, with 17 bases left in between. The CDR3 DNA is TGCGCCAGCAGCTGGTCCCTTACTCCCCCTTACAATGAGCAGTTCTTC. It translates to CASSWSLTPPYNEQFF.

The gene calls are TRBV7-2 and TRBJ2-7; no reliable D call. This CDR3 spans 12 amino acids. In germline, CDR1 is SGHTA, CDR2 FQGNSA. V was shortened by 5 bases and J by 5 bases, with 10 bases between the two germline ends. The CDR3 here is CASSPYRDEQYF. The CDR3 bases are TGTGCCAGCAGCCCGTATCGCGACGAGCAGTACTTC.

Worth noting for this clone: Other DNA sequences within the sample encode an identical CDR3. The J gene is TRBJ1-2, the V gene TRBV5-1, with D hard to call. CDR3 length: 14 residues. Germline V gives CDR1 SGHRS, CDR2 YFSETQ. Trimming removed 0 bases at V and 2 bases at J, with 8 bases between. CDR3 loop: CASSLGTGNYGYTF. Here the CDR3 DNA reads TGCGCCAGCAGCTTGGGGACGGGAAACTATGGCTACACCTTC.

The chain is built from TRBV28 and TRBJ2-5, with 14 bases matching TRBD2. The germline gives CDR1 MDHEN, CDR2 SYDVKM. V dropped 2 bases and J dropped 5; count of bases not matched to a gene: 10. The CDR3 extends over 18 amino acids. CDR3 coding DNA: TGTGCCAGCAGTTTACCAGGACTAGCGGGAGGTCAGGCGGAGACCCAGTACTTC. It specifies CASSLPGLAGGQAETQYF.

Comments on this clone: Germline and junction disagree at one end, which may indicate a read error. V is TRBV7-7 and J is TRBJ1-3; weak D call: TRBD1 (5 bases). Germline V CDR1 and CDR2: SSHAT, FNYEAQ (reference sequence). This CDR3 has 15 amino acids. The CDR3 region is CASSFLADIGNTIYF. The CDR3 DNA reads TGTGCTAGCAGCTTTCTGGCGGACATTGGAAACACCATATATTTT.

The chain carries TRBV7-3 and TRBJ2-1; 13 bases match TRBD2. The junction had 1 base not matched to a gene; V was cut back by 3 bases and J by 5 bases. Germline CDR1 is SGHTA and CDR2 is FQGTGA. This CDR3 has 15 residues. The DNA for the CDR3 is TGTGCCAGCAGCTTTGGGACTAGCGGGAACAATGAGCAGTTCTTC. Translated: CASSFGTSGNNEQFF.

This clone occurred once. The chain links TRBV7-3 to TRBJ2-1, with D uncertain. The V and J ends lost 5 bases and 12 bases respectively, with 17 bases between them. The CDR3 totals 13 residues. From germline, CDR1 is SGHTA and CDR2 FQGTGA. This CDR3 reads CASSARSGAGQFF. CDR3 coding DNA: TGTGCCAGCAGCGCAAGATCAGGTGCAGGGCAGTTCTTC.

The rearrangement links TRBV6-5 to TRBJ2-1; 9 positions agree with TRBD2. The J segment lost 5 bases and the V segment lost 0 bases, leaving 5 bases of the junction unmatched. Germline V gives CDR1 MNHEY, CDR2 SVGAGI. This CDR3 spans 16 amino acids. CDR3 in DNA: TGTGCCAGCAGTTACTCGCCTAGCGGGACCGACAATGAGCAGTTCTTC. This gives the protein CASSYSPSGTDNEQFF.

The rearrangement uses TRBV5-5 and TRBJ2-7, with 9 bases aligning to TRBD1. With V trimmed by 1 base and J by 2 bases, 13 bases remained unmatched. The CDR3 runs 18 residues. Germline V gene lookup returns CDR1 SGHKS and CDR2 YYEKEE (reference sequence). CDR3 bases: TGTGCCAGCAGCTTGCCACCGGGACAGGGAATGGTCCCCTACGAGCAGTACTTC. Amino acid sequence: CASSLPPGQGMVPYEQYF.

This clone was seen a single time. This chain joins TRBV19 and TRBJ1-2; D is uncertain. The V end was cut by 5 bases, the J end by 4 bases, with 8 bases between. In germline, CDR1 is LNHDA, CDR2 SQIVND (reference sequence). This CDR3 has 12 residues. The CDR3 here is CASSQRLYGYTF. The CDR3 bases are TGTGCCAGTAGTCAGAGACTCTATGGCTACACCTTC.